These 8 T cell receptor beta chains share one sample of origin, sequenced in a study of blood T cell repertoires in COVID-19. Using immunoSEQ multiplex PCR, the repertoire was profiled, and TCRdb retains in-frame clones only, with some absent. Of around 190,000 clones in the sample, around 83% were seen once. The sequencing input was peripheral blood. These TCRs come from a human donor in a cohort sampled during active COVID-19.

The chain recombines TRBV21-1 with TRBJ1-2. TRBV21-1 is reported as a pseudogene. The CDR3 runs 16 residues. CDR3 protein: CASSNLDREGNYGYTF. CDR3 DNA sequence: TGTGCCAGCAGCAATTTGGATAGGGAGGGAAACTATGGCTACACCTTC.

The J gene is TRBJ2-1, the V gene TRBV5-1, with D possibly matching TRBD2 (5 bases). Trimming shortened V by 0 bases and J by 7 bases, and 23 bases separated the two germline ends. CDR1 and CDR2 from the germline V gene are SGHRS and YFSETQ. The length of the CDR3 is 18 residues. CDR3: CASSLVELTRERVNEQFF. CDR3 DNA: TGCGCCAGCAGCTTGGTGGAACTCACGAGGGAGAGGGTAAATGAGCAGTTCTTC.

The CDR3 sequence: CASRDGTAFYEQYF. In DNA form, the CDR3 reads TGTGCCAGCAGAGACGGGACAGCCTTCTACGAGCAGTACTTC. V gene TRBV27 combines with J gene TRBJ2-7, with TRBD1 matching over 7 bases. The V gene's germline CDR1 is MNHEY and CDR2 SMNVEV (reference sequence). V trimming: 6 bases; J trimming: 3 bases; junction bases outside the gene matches: 8. The CDR3 is 14 amino acids.

The V call is TRBV5-4, the J call TRBJ2-5, with D perhaps TRBD1 (6 bases). Trimming cost V 3 bases and J 5 bases, with 17 bases left between them. Germline V gene lookup returns CDR1 SGHNT and CDR2 YYREEE (reference sequence). The CDR3 sequence is 15 residues long. The CDR3 reads CASSSKGEIKETQYF. CDR3 sequence (DNA): TGTGCCAGCAGCTCAAAGGGGGAAATTAAGGAGACCCAGTACTTC.

About this clone: The sample contains more than one DNA sequence encoding this CDR3. This chain connects TRBV18 to TRBJ2-7; possible D gene TRBD1, 6 bases. The ends were cut back, 1 base at V and 2 bases at J, with 6 bases in the middle. CDR1 and CDR2 from the germline V gene are KGHSH and LQKENI. CDR3 length: 13 residues. The CDR3 bases are TGTGCCAGCTCACCACAGGGGGCCTACGAGCAGTACTTC. Amino acid sequence: CASSPQGAYEQYF.

The count of this clone is one. The chain has TRBV5-1 and TRBJ2-5, with 7 positions matching TRBD2. Looked up from germline, CDR1 is SGHRS and CDR2 is YFSETQ. This CDR3 spans 14 amino acids. J lost 1 base, V lost 3 bases, and 3 bases had no gene match. In nucleotides, the CDR3 is TGCGCCAGCAGCTGGGGGGGGACCCAAGAGACCCAGTACTTC. Translated: CASSWGGTQETQYF.

This clone has just one count. V gene TRBV30 combines with J gene TRBJ1-4; D remains ambiguous. The CDR3 length is 15 residues. Germline values: CDR1 GTSNPN, CDR2 SVGIG (reference sequence). V dropped 3 bases and J dropped 5 bases, with 16 bases sitting between them. The DNA of the CDR3 is TGTGCCTGGAGCCGGGCCCCCGGCGGGAATGAAAAACTGTTTTTT. It codes for CAWSRAPGGNEKLFF.

J is TRBJ2-1 and V is TRBV19; 11 bases match TRBD2. This CDR3 comprises 13 residues. The trim removed 10 bases at V and 4 bases at J, leaving 3 bases unmatched. Germline CDR1 reads LNHDA; CDR2 reads SQIVND (reference sequence). CDR3 residues: CANSGGDYNEQFF. CDR3 DNA: TGTGCCAATAGCGGGGGGGATTACAATGAGCAGTTCTTC.